This TCR beta chain was obtained from a study of cytomegalovirus exposure and HLA in healthy donors. The PCR employed 60 Vbeta primers together with 13 Jbeta primers. Produced via immunoSEQ multiplex PCR; TCRdb's table is partial and in-frame only. The repertoire has around 150,000 clones, 65% to 80% of them found once; the top ten carry 2.5% to 3.5%. Germline values: CDR1 LNHDA, CDR2 SQIVND (reference sequence). V gave up 7 bases and J gave up 3 bases; unmatched junction bases: 11. This CDR3 contains 16 residues. The genes are TRBV19 and TRBJ2-2, with 7 bases fitting TRBD2. Sequencing input: PBMCs. The TCR was taken from a woman between 50 and 59 years old in good health and CMV-seropositive. The CDR3 coding sequence is TGTGCCAGTATCCGAAAGTGGGGGGGTTACACCGGGGAGCTGTTTTTT. It is translated as CASIRKWGGYTGELFF.